The 23 T cell receptor beta chains below were found in one sample sequenced in a study of cytomegalovirus exposure and HLA in healthy donors. The PCR contained 60 Vbeta and 13 Jbeta primers. Some clones are missing from TCRdb's copy, which holds only in-frame ones; the method was immunoSEQ multiplex PCR. The sample carries around 100,000 clones, 80% to 90% recorded once. Source material: PBMCs. Receptors originate from a man aged 30 to 45 in good health and CMV-seropositive.

The chain employs TRBV5-4 and TRBJ2-7; weak D call: TRBD2 (7 bases). Trimming cost V 6 bases and J 1 base, with 20 bases left between them. There are 16 residues in the CDR3. Per germline, CDR1 SGHNT and CDR2 YYREEE (reference sequence). The CDR3 spells CASTYGGPHSSYEQYF. CDR3 coding DNA: TGTGCCAGCACCTACGGGGGGCCCCACTCTTCCTACGAGCAGTACTTC.

The chain links TRBV28 to TRBJ2-7; 12 bases agree with TRBD2. In germline, CDR1 is MDHEN, CDR2 SYDVKM. V lost 4 bases and J lost 3; bases outside the gene matches: 4. This CDR3 has 15 amino acids. This chain's CDR3 is CASSSLAGGVYEQYF. The CDR3, as DNA: TGTGCCAGCAGTTCCCTAGCGGGAGGGGTCTACGAGCAGTACTTC. The variable domain in full, completed from reference TRBV28 and TRBJ2-7, reads DVKVTQSSRYLVKRTGEKVFLECVQDMDHENMFWYRQDPGLGLRLIYFSYDVKMKEKGDIPEGYSVSREKKERFSLILESASTNQTSMYLCASSSLAGGVYEQYFGPGTRLTVT.

This sequence joins TRBV6-1 and TRBJ2-5; weak D call: TRBD1 (6 bases). The V end was cut by 1 base, the J end by 7 bases, with 13 bases between. Germline CDR1 reads MNHNS; CDR2 reads SASEGT. The CDR3 consists of 14 residues. This chain's CDR3 is CASSEGAGVRTQYF. The CDR3 nucleotides read TGTGCCAGCAGTGAAGGCGCAGGGGTAAGGACCCAGTACTTC.

V gene TRBV5-6 combines with J gene TRBJ2-1; D call uncertain. The CDR3 is 15 amino acids. Per germline, CDR1 SGHDT and CDR2 YYEEEE. Trimming took off 0 bases at V and 3 bases at J, with 10 bases between the two ends. The CDR3: CASSLGGTIYNEQFF. The CDR3 nucleotides are TGTGCCAGCAGCTTGGGCGGAACTATCTACAATGAGCAGTTCTTC. The whole variable domain, filled in from reference TRBV5-6 and TRBJ2-1, reads DAGVTQSPTHLIKTRGQQVTLRCSPKSGHDTVSWYQQALGQGPQFIFQYYEEEERQRGNFPDRFSGHQFPNYSSELNVNALLLGDSALYLCASSLGGTIYNEQFFGPGTRLTVL.

This clone was seen a few times. J is TRBJ1-4 and V is TRBV5-1, with 10 bases aligning to TRBD1. The V gene's germline CDR1 is SGHRS and CDR2 YFSETQ. The junction had 19 bases not matched to a gene; V was cut back by 0 bases and J by 5 bases. CDR3 size: 21 residues. The CDR3 nucleotides are TGCGCCAGCAGCTTGGGGGGGAAAGGGACAGGGGTGCGTCGGCAAAATGAAAAACTGTTTTTT. Its protein product is CASSLGGKGTGVRRQNEKLFF.

The chain uses TRBV19 and TRBJ1-5; TRBD1 aligns across 7 bases. Looked up from germline, CDR1 is LNHDA and CDR2 is SQIVND (reference sequence). V shed 3 bases, J shed 9 bases, and the junction held 14 bases outside the gene matches. The CDR3 loop spans 16 amino acids. In DNA form, the CDR3 reads TGTGCCAGTAGTATCTTCCTCCGGGACAGTAAGACGCCCCAGCATTTT. Translated: CASSIFLRDSKTPQHF.

J is TRBJ1-5 and V is TRBV11-2, with 7 nucleotides matching TRBD1. Germline CDR1 and CDR2: SGHAT and FQNNGV. The CDR3 covers 13 residues. Unmatched junction bases numbered 2, after V lost 5 bases and J lost 4 bases. This chain's CDR3 is CASSRDRNQPQHF. For the CDR3, the DNA is TGTGCCAGCAGCCGGGACAGAAATCAGCCCCAGCATTTT.

This chain connects TRBV27 to TRBJ1-2, with 7 bases that match TRBD1. The CDR3 has 15 amino acids. Germline V gene sequence: CDR1 MNHEY, CDR2 SMNVEV (reference sequence). Trimming at V came to 0 bases and at J to 4 bases, leaving 5 bases not matched to a gene. The CDR3 DNA follows: TGTGCCAGCAGTTTATCGAGGGGGCTGAGCTATGGCTACACCTTC. The encoded protein is CASSLSRGLSYGYTF.

The chain combines TRBV7-2 with TRBJ2-3; the match to TRBD1 covers 7 bases. The CDR3 is 14 residues long. V dropped 3 bases and J dropped 5; count of bases not matched to a gene: 5. The germline V gene has CDR1 SGHTA and CDR2 FQGNSA. This CDR3 is CASSFSRGRDTQYF. As DNA, the CDR3 is TGTGCCAGCAGCTTCAGTAGGGGGCGAGATACGCAGTATTTT.

This rearrangement joins TRBV28 to TRBJ1-4, with 9 bases that match TRBD1. V lost 6 bases and J lost 8; bases outside the gene matches: 10. Germline loops: CDR1 MDHEN, CDR2 SYDVKM. The length of the CDR3 is 15 residues. CDR3 in amino acids: CASRPGTGYREKLFF. The CDR3 DNA follows: TGTGCCAGCAGACCCGGGACAGGGTATCGGGAAAAACTGTTTTTT.

The rearrangement links TRBV5-5 to TRBJ1-5; possibly TRBD1 for D (6 bases). CDR1 and CDR2 from the germline V gene are SGHKS and YYEKEE (reference sequence). V shed 4 bases and J shed 5 bases, with 16 bases lying between them. The CDR3 is made up of 15 amino acids. Here the CDR3 DNA reads TGTGCCAGCAGCCCTGGGGCCAGGGGCGATCAGCCCCAGCATTTT. Encoded protein: CASSPGARGDQPQHF.

The chain joins TRBV11-3 to TRBJ2-3; a possible D gene is TRBD2 (5 bases). From germline, CDR1 is SGHNT and CDR2 YENEEA. The CDR3 extends over 14 amino acids. Deletions cut 1 base from V and 0 bases from J, with 5 bases between. The CDR3 nucleotides read TGTGCCAGCAGCTTAGCGGGAAGCACAGATACGCAGTATTTT. Its translation: CASSLAGSTDTQYF.

As DNA, the CDR3 is TGTGCTAGTGGTTTCGGACTAGCGGGAGTAGATGAGCAGTTCTTC. Its protein is CASGFGLAGVDEQFF. This chain joins TRBV12-5 and TRBJ2-1; 13 nucleotides match TRBD2. This CDR3 contains 15 residues. CDR1 is LGHNT, CDR2 FRNRAP, per germline. J gave up 8 bases and V 3 bases, and 4 bases lay outside the gene matches.

The genes are TRBV19 and TRBJ1-3, with a weak D call TRBD1 (5 bases). In germline, CDR1 is LNHDA, CDR2 SQIVND (reference sequence). Trimming took off 9 bases at V and 4 bases at J, with 10 bases between the two ends. The CDR3 length is 12 residues. The CDR3 DNA reads as TGTGCCAGCGGGACTCAGGGAAACACCATATATTTT. Protein: CASGTQGNTIYF.

The V call is TRBV9, the J call TRBJ2-5, with 7 bases matching TRBD2. The CDR3 totals 12 residues. The ends lost 7 bases at V and 5 bases at J; junction bases unmatched: 5. Germline V gene data show CDR1 as SGDLS and CDR2 as YYNGEE. CDR3 sequence: CASGRGLETQYF. CDR3 coding DNA: TGTGCCAGCGGGAGGGGACTGGAGACCCAGTACTTC.

The genes are TRBV6-4 and TRBJ2-5, with 10 nucleotides matching TRBD2. J was trimmed by 5 bases and V by 4 bases; bases with no gene match: 7. The CDR3 sequence is 15 residues long. The V gene's germline CDR1 is MRHNA and CDR2 SNTAGT. The CDR3 DNA sequence: TGTGCCAGCAGTGCTAGCGGGAGTACGTGGGAGACCCAGTACTTC. Encoded protein: CASSASGSTWETQYF.

The gene calls are TRBV11-2 and TRBJ2-1; D uncertain. The V and J ends lost 0 bases and 8 bases respectively, with 11 bases between them. This CDR3 has 14 amino acids. CDR1 and CDR2 from the germline V gene are SGHAT and FQNNGV. CDR3 nucleotide sequence: TGTGCCAGCAGCTTAGACGTCAGGTGGGATGAGCAGTTCTTC. Translated, it gives CASSLDVRWDEQFF.

The rearrangement links TRBV10-1 to TRBJ2-7; TRBD2 aligns across 8 bases. The CDR3 has 15 amino acids. The germline V gene encodes CDR1 WNHNN and CDR2 SYGVQD (reference sequence). J gave up 2 bases and V 2 bases, and 5 bases lay outside the gene matches. The chain's CDR3 is CASSERVAGPYEQYF. Here the CDR3 DNA reads TGCGCCAGCAGTGAGAGGGTAGCGGGACCCTACGAGCAGTACTTC.

In its sample, this clone was seen a few times. The V call is TRBV2, the J call TRBJ1-1; D unresolved. CDR1 is SNHLY and CDR2 is FYNNEI in the germline V gene. CDR3 length: 13 residues. Trimming took 1 base from V and 7 from J, leaving 10 bases between them. The CDR3 protein is CASSEETYREAFF. CDR3 DNA sequence: TGTGCCAGCAGTGAAGAAACATATCGTGAAGCTTTCTTT.

The chain recombines TRBV18 with TRBJ2-7, with D maybe TRBD1 (6 bases). Germline assignment: CDR1 KGHSH and CDR2 LQKENI. V was shortened by 6 bases and J by 5 bases, with 14 bases between the two germline ends. This CDR3 is 13 amino acids long. The CDR3 here is CASSVAGVNEQYF. In nucleotides, the CDR3 is TGTGCCAGCTCCGTTGCAGGGGTCAACGAGCAGTACTTC. Full variable domain (remainder filled in from reference TRBV18 and TRBJ2-7): NAGVMQNPRHLVRRRGQEARLRCSPMKGHSHVYWYRQLPEEGLKFMVYLQKENIIDESGMPKERFSAEFPKEGPSILRIQQVVRGDSAAYFCASSVAGVNEQYFGPGTRLTVT.

The rearrangement uses TRBV30 and TRBJ2-1; 10 bases fit TRBD2. The CDR3 is made up of 14 amino acids. V trimming: 4 bases; J trimming: 7 bases; junction bases outside the gene matches: 7. Germline CDR1 GTSNPN, CDR2 SVGIG (reference sequence). The DNA for the CDR3 is TGTGCCTGGAAGCTAGCGGGAGTAGCAAATGAGCAGTTCTTC. Its translation is CAWKLAGVANEQFF.

V and J are TRBV7-2 and TRBJ2-7; D is uncertain. Trimming took off 0 bases at V and 4 bases at J, with 4 bases between the two ends. The CDR3 is 12 amino acids. In germline, CDR1 is SGHTA, CDR2 FQGNSA. CDR3 loop: CASSLAAYEQYF. Written as DNA, the CDR3 is TGTGCCAGCAGCTTAGCGGCTTACGAGCAGTACTTC.

The V call is TRBV18, the J call TRBJ1-1; 7 nucleotides agree with TRBD1. CDR3 length equals 16 residues. With V trimmed by 3 bases and J by 0 bases, 7 bases remained unmatched. The germline V gene encodes CDR1 KGHSH and CDR2 LQKENI. CDR3 sequence reads: CASSPDRAGMNTEAFF. DNA for the CDR3: TGTGCCAGCTCACCCGACAGGGCGGGAATGAACACTGAAGCTTTCTTT.